The next 31 T cell receptor beta chains were all read from a single sample in a study of blood T cell repertoires in COVID-19. Method: immunoSEQ multiplex PCR; TCRdb's copy keeps in-frame clones and lacks some. Among some 300,000 clones listed, roughly 90% were seen once. The material sequenced was peripheral blood. All receptors come from a man aged 18 to 30 with active or convalescent COVID-19.

This chain links TRBV2 with TRBJ2-4; D may be TRBD2 (5 bases). Germline loops: CDR1 SNHLY, CDR2 FYNNEI. The V end was cut by 4 bases, the J end by 3 bases, with 19 bases between. The CDR3 is 17 residues long. The CDR3 DNA follows: TGTGCCAGCAGTGGGACTTATCTCCCAGCACTCAAAAACATTCAGTACTTC. It yields the protein CASSGTYLPALKNIQYF. The full variable domain, its missing parts supplied by reference TRBV2 and TRBJ2-4, is EPEVTQTPSHQVTQMGQEVILRCVPISNHLYFYWYRQILGQKVEFLVSFYNNEISEKSEIFDDQFSVERPDGSNFTLKIRSTKLEDSAMYFCASSGTYLPALKNIQYFGAGTRLSVL.

The rearrangement links TRBV9 to TRBJ2-7, with TRBD2 matching over 8 bases. The V gene end was trimmed by 4 bases and the J gene end by 2 bases; junction bases not matched to a gene: 8. The CDR3 covers 15 residues. CDR1 SGDLS and CDR2 YYNGEE come from the germline V gene. Here the CDR3 DNA reads TGTGCCAGCAGCCCCCGGGGGGGGGTTACCTACGAGCAGTACTTC. Translated: CASSPRGGVTYEQYF.

The genes are TRBV5-4 and TRBJ2-1; TRBD2 matches 9 bases. The V and J ends lost 2 bases and 4 bases, in that order; junction bases with no gene match: 4. The CDR3 has 15 amino acids. Germline-derived CDR1 and CDR2 are SGHNT and YYREEE (reference sequence). CDR3 in amino acids: CASSFGTSLYNEQFF. CDR3 DNA: TGTGCCAGCAGCTTTGGGACTAGCCTATACAATGAGCAGTTCTTC.

The rearrangement uses TRBV15 and TRBJ1-5, with a possible D match to TRBD1 (5 bases). CDR3 size: 18 residues. Between the trimmed V and J ends, which lost 0 bases and 7 bases, there was a span of 22 bases. The germline V gene encodes CDR1 LNHNV and CDR2 YYDKDF (reference sequence). This CDR3 is CATSRERVSMGGEQPQHF. In DNA form, the CDR3 reads TGTGCCACCAGCAGAGAGCGAGTCTCTATGGGGGGAGAGCAGCCCCAGCATTTT.

In DNA form, the CDR3 reads TGTGCCAGCAGCGGGCGCCCCCGGGGCGGGGGCACAGATACGCAGTATTTT. Translating it yields CASSGRPRGGGTDTQYF. The chain has TRBV9 and TRBJ2-3; a possible D gene is TRBD2 (6 bases). Between the trimmed V and J ends, which lost 3 bases and 1 base, there was a span of 18 bases. The CDR3 sequence is 17 residues long. Germline V CDR1 and CDR2: SGDLS, YYNGEE.

Only a few counts were recorded for this clone. This chain connects TRBV5-6 to TRBJ2-2, with a weak D call TRBD1 (6 bases). In germline, CDR1 is SGHDT, CDR2 YYEEEE. V was trimmed by 5 bases and J by 13 bases, leaving 24 bases between them. The CDR3 is made up of 15 amino acids. CDR3 sequence: CASSSLLQGRGALFF. The CDR3 coding sequence is TGTGCCAGCAGTTCCCTCCTACAGGGAAGGGGTGCGCTGTTTTTT.

This clone was seen only a few times. This chain uses TRBV3-1 (or the pseudogene TRBV3-2) with TRBJ2-7; TRBD2 matches at 12 bases. Germline assignment: CDR1 LGHDT and CDR2 YNNKEL (reference sequence). There are 15 residues in the CDR3. V was pared by 1 base and J by 10 bases, with 8 bases of the junction left unmatched. DNA for the CDR3: TGTGCCAGCAGCCAAGCTAGCGGGGGGGGGTACGGACAGTACTTC. Translated, it gives CASSQASGGGYGQYF.

The chain uses TRBV6-5 and TRBJ1-2; D perhaps matches TRBD1 (5 bases). V lost 7 bases, J lost 4 bases, and 13 bases lay in between. This CDR3 is built from 13 residues. Per germline, CDR1 MNHEY and CDR2 SVGAGI. The CDR3 spells CASKDSATYGYTF. The CDR3 nucleotides are TGTGCCAGCAAAGACAGCGCGACCTATGGCTACACCTTC.

The chain carries TRBV9 and TRBJ1-1, with TRBD1 matching over 10 bases. The CDR3 contains 14 residues. Trimming cost V 2 bases and J 6 bases; bases outside gene matches: 4. Germline CDR1 and CDR2: SGDLS and YYNGEE. CDR3 coding DNA: TGTGCCAGCAGCGTGGGACAGGGGTTCGCTGAAGCTTTCTTT. Protein sequence: CASSVGQGFAEAFF.

This clone was counted only a few times. V is TRBV6-5 and J is TRBJ1-6; no firm D call. CDR3 size: 15 residues. The germline V gene has CDR1 MNHEY and CDR2 SVGAGI. V was shortened by 6 bases and J by 5 bases, with 14 bases between the two germline ends. The CDR3 spells CASRMTKIDNSPLHF. DNA of the CDR3: TGTGCCAGCAGGATGACTAAAATCGATAATTCACCCCTCCACTTT.

The V gene is TRBV11-2, the J gene TRBJ1-3, with D possibly being TRBD1 (6 bases). CDR1 and CDR2 (germline): SGHAT, FQNNGV. Trimming took off 4 bases at V and 0 bases at J, with 16 bases between the two ends. This CDR3 is built from 17 residues. The CDR3 DNA sequence: TGTGCCAGCAGCTCCCACCCGACAGGCGCCTCTGGAAACACCATATATTTT. Translation gives CASSSHPTGASGNTIYF.

This sequence joins TRBV4-1 and TRBJ2-1; 9 nucleotides agree with TRBD2. V shed 2 bases and J 8 bases; nucleotides not matched to a gene: 13. This CDR3 has 17 amino acids. The germline V gene encodes CDR1 MGHRA and CDR2 YSYEKL. In DNA form, the CDR3 reads TGCGCCAGCAGCCAAAATACGGCGCGGGGGGGCCGGGATGAGCAGTTCTTC. Its translation: CASSQNTARGGRDEQFF.

A few counts support this clone. The chain has TRBV18 and TRBJ2-1, with D possibly being TRBD2 (7 bases). The V gene's germline CDR1 is KGHSH and CDR2 LQKENI. The CDR3 runs to 16 residues. With 0 bases removed from V and 4 bases from J, the gap between germline ends came to 13 bases. The CDR3 reads CASSPPAGALYNEQFF. The CDR3 nucleotides read TGTGCCAGCTCACCACCGGCGGGGGCCCTTTACAATGAGCAGTTCTTC.

The V gene is TRBV3-1 (or the pseudogene TRBV3-2), the J gene TRBJ2-2; no definite D call. Trimming pared 1 base from V and 2 bases from J, leaving 5 bases between. The CDR3 extends over 14 amino acids. Looked up from germline, CDR1 is LGHDT and CDR2 is YNNKEL (reference sequence). CDR3 nucleotides: TGTGCCAGCAGCCAAGGACACAACACCGGGGAGCTGTTTTTT. As protein: CASSQGHNTGELFF.

The rearrangement joins TRBV27 to TRBJ2-1; D is perhaps TRBD1 (5 bases). Germline CDR1 and CDR2: MNHEY and SMNVEV (reference sequence). The germline V and J ends were trimmed by 7 bases and 6 bases, with 16 bases remaining between them. This CDR3 is built from 14 residues. The CDR3 coding sequence is TGTGCCAGCAAGGGGTTCCCTCTCACCAATGAGCAGTTCTTC. As protein: CASKGFPLTNEQFF.

The chain joins TRBV6-6 to TRBJ2-2; unclear D gene. The germline CDR1 and CDR2 sequences are MNHNY and SVGAGI (reference sequence). V lost 6 bases, J lost 9 bases, and 17 bases lay in between. The CDR3 totals 14 residues. This CDR3 is CASRLSVTGWELFF. CDR3 DNA sequence: TGTGCCAGCAGGCTTAGTGTTACCGGGTGGGAGCTGTTTTTT.

The chain carries TRBV5-1 and TRBJ2-5, with 8 bases that match TRBD1. Trimming took 3 bases from V and 4 from J; bases not matched to a gene: 8. The germline V gene has CDR1 SGHRS and CDR2 YFSETQ. The CDR3 has 15 amino acids. CDR3 coding DNA: TGCGCCAGCAGCTCCTCAACAGGGGGAGGAGAGACCCAGTACTTC. Its translation is CASSSSTGGGETQYF.

The V gene is TRBV11-3, the J gene TRBJ2-1, with 10 bases lining up with TRBD2. The CDR3 has 16 residues. Germline lookup yields CDR1 SGHNT and CDR2 YENEEA. V lost 2 bases, J lost 8 bases, and 9 bases stayed unmatched. The CDR3 nucleotides read TGTGCCAGCAGCTTATGGGCTAGCGGGAGTAGGGATGAGCAGTTCTTC. This gives the protein CASSLWASGSRDEQFF.

The chain uses TRBV12-3 or TRBV12-4 and TRBJ1-1; D unresolved. The CDR3 is 13 amino acids. The V and J ends lost 3 bases and 10 bases respectively, with 15 bases between them. The CDR3 region has the DNA TGTGCCAGCAGTTTGGAAAGGAGAACCGGAGCTTTCTTT. Encoded protein: CASSLERRTGAFF.

The chain joins TRBV7-2 to TRBJ2-4; 13 bases line up with TRBD2. CDR1 and CDR2 from the germline V gene are SGHTA and FQGNSA. Trimming removed 5 bases from V and 4 bases from J; junction bases left unmatched: 11. The CDR3 runs to 18 residues. The DNA of the CDR3 is TGTGCCAGCAGCGCAGGGGCGACTAGCGGGGGGCGTAAAAACATTCAGTACTTC. This codes for CASSAGATSGGRKNIQYF.

This sequence joins TRBV5-1 and TRBJ2-5; D may be TRBD2 (5 bases). Germline V lookup: CDR1 SGHRS, CDR2 YFSETQ. The CDR3 length is 17 residues. The V end lost 1 base, the J end lost 3 bases, and 19 bases lay between the germline ends. The CDR3: CASSLIFRGTEKETQYF. The CDR3 bases are TGCGCCAGCAGCTTGATCTTCCGGGGAACCGAAAAAGAGACCCAGTACTTC.

This sequence joins TRBV27 and TRBJ2-7; 7 positions agree with TRBD2. The CDR3 covers 17 residues. Germline values: CDR1 MNHEY, CDR2 SMNVEV (reference sequence). After removal of 6 bases from V and 2 bases from J, the junction contained 16 bases not matched to a gene. The DNA for the CDR3 is TGTGCCAGCAGGCCGGGGGGTTGGACGGGTCGGGCCTACGAGCAGTACTTC. This gives the protein CASRPGGWTGRAYEQYF.

The genes are TRBV7-9 and TRBJ2-2; tentatively, D is TRBD1 (6 bases). The CDR3 has 15 amino acids. The V end lost 5 bases, the J end lost 0 bases, and 10 bases lay between the germline ends. Germline V gene lookup returns CDR1 SEHNR and CDR2 FQNEAQ (reference sequence). CDR3 DNA sequence: TGTGCCAGCAGCAAGGACAGCGCGAACACCGGGGAGCTGTTTTTT. It translates to CASSKDSANTGELFF.

With regard to this clone: Other DNA sequences from this sample encode an identical CDR3 as well. The CDR3: CASSLDVEYEQYF. CDR3 nucleotides: TGCGCCAGCAGCTTGGATGTCGAGTACGAGCAGTACTTC. The J gene is TRBJ2-7, the V gene TRBV5-1; D gene ambiguous. V was shortened by 0 bases and J by 4 bases, with 8 bases between the two germline ends. Germline V gene sequence: CDR1 SGHRS, CDR2 YFSETQ. This CDR3 has 13 residues.

V and J are TRBV28 and TRBJ1-1; D gene ambiguous. The CDR3 totals 15 residues. The germline V gene encodes CDR1 MDHEN and CDR2 SYDVKM. Trimming left V 1 base short and J 3 bases short, with 12 bases between. The CDR3 loop is CASSLFARSDTEAFF. The DNA for the CDR3 is TGTGCCAGCAGTTTATTTGCCAGGTCAGACACTGAAGCTTTCTTT.

The CDR3 loop is CASSQGRQGYHEQYF. DNA for the CDR3: TGCGCCAGCAGCCAAGGGAGACAGGGTTACCACGAGCAGTACTTC. V is TRBV4-1 and J is TRBJ2-7; 7 bases fit TRBD1. In germline, CDR1 is MGHRA, CDR2 YSYEKL. Trimming at V came to 1 base and at J to 5 bases, leaving 8 bases not matched to a gene. CDR3 length: 15 residues.

The chain links TRBV7-6 to TRBJ2-3; 10 nucleotides match TRBD2. The CDR3 spans 19 residues. The germline V gene has CDR1 SGHVS and CDR2 FNYEAQ. Unmatched junction bases numbered 14, after V lost 1 base and J lost 4 bases. The chain's CDR3 is CASSLEREGLTFGADTQYF. For the CDR3, the DNA is TGTGCCAGCAGCTTAGAGCGGGAGGGCCTCACCTTTGGGGCAGATACGCAGTATTTT.

This chain connects TRBV15 to TRBJ1-4, with a possible D match to TRBD1 (6 bases). The CDR3 loop spans 15 amino acids. CDR1 is LNHNV, CDR2 YYDKDF, per germline (reference sequence). V was pared by 0 bases and J by 8 bases, with 13 bases between. CDR3 residues: CATSRDFGRGEKLFF. In DNA, the CDR3 is TGTGCCACCAGCAGAGATTTTGGCAGGGGAGAAAAACTGTTTTTT.

The genes are TRBV28 and TRBJ2-3; D possibly corresponds to TRBD2 (5 bases). This CDR3 is 16 amino acids long. CDR1 and CDR2 (germline): MDHEN, SYDVKM. Deletions cut 2 bases from V and 7 bases from J, with 19 bases between. The CDR3 sequence: CASSLGSLLEGHTQYF. CDR3 in DNA: TGTGCCAGCAGTTTAGGTAGTTTGCTCGAGGGCCATACGCAGTATTTT.

This chain uses TRBV5-8 with TRBJ1-6, with 10 bases aligning to TRBD1. CDR1 is SGHTS and CDR2 is YDEGEE in the germline V gene. This CDR3 has 20 residues. V lost 3 bases, J lost 7 bases, and 19 bases stayed unmatched. CDR3: CASSSKTGGARGNVNSPLHF. CDR3 nucleotide sequence: TGTGCCAGCAGCTCGAAGACAGGGGGCGCCCGGGGGAATGTGAATTCACCCCTCCACTTT.

CDR3 residues: CSASRQGANSNYGYTF. The CDR3 DNA sequence: TGCAGTGCTAGTCGGCAGGGGGCAAACAGTAACTATGGCTACACCTTC. V is TRBV20-1 and J is TRBJ1-2; TRBD1 matches at 8 bases. The germline V gene has CDR1 DFQATT and CDR2 SNEGSKA (reference sequence). With V trimmed by 3 bases and J by 1 base, 10 bases remained unmatched. The CDR3 length is 16 residues.